These 9 T cell receptor beta chains were all obtained from the same sample, sequenced in a study of cytomegalovirus exposure and HLA in healthy donors. The PCR had 60 Vbeta and 13 Jbeta primers. Here immunoSEQ multiplex PCR was the method, and the copy in TCRdb shows in-frame clones only, minus some. The sample lists more than 85,000 clones, less than 10% occurring once. Specimen: PBMCs. These receptors all stem from a man aged 50-60 years in good health and CMV-seropositive.

The chain couples TRBV9 to TRBJ2-1, with 7 bases lining up with TRBD2. The V and J ends lost 4 bases and 7 bases, in that order; junction bases with no gene match: 11. The CDR3 has 15 residues. CDR1 and CDR2 (germline): SGDLS, YYNGEE. Here the CDR3 reads CASSLGLADFNEQFF. The CDR3 bases are TGTGCCAGCAGCCTCGGGCTAGCGGACTTTAATGAGCAGTTCTTC.

V gene TRBV5-1 combines with J gene TRBJ2-7; 10 bases line up with TRBD2. The CDR3 is 15 residues long. Unmatched junction bases numbered 4, after V lost 2 bases and J lost 2 bases. Germline V gene data show CDR1 as SGHRS and CDR2 as YFSETQ. CDR3 region: CASSFPLAGTYEQYF. The CDR3 DNA reads as TGCGCCAGCAGCTTCCCACTAGCGGGAACCTACGAGCAGTACTTC.

The chain combines TRBV28 with TRBJ1-5; 8 positions match TRBD1. The CDR3 spans 15 residues. Germline-derived CDR1 and CDR2 are MDHEN and SYDVKM. Trimming at V came to 5 bases and at J to 4 bases, leaving 7 bases not matched to a gene. The CDR3 bases are TGTGCCAGCAGTCAGCAGGGGGCTGGAAATCAGCCCCAGCATTTT. This encodes CASSQQGAGNQPQHF.

This clone was seen only a few times. The chain joins TRBV6-5 to TRBJ1-3; possible D gene TRBD1, 5 bases. This CDR3 region has 15 residues. The V and J ends lost 2 bases and 7 bases respectively, with 15 bases between them. Looked up from germline, CDR1 is MNHEY and CDR2 is SVGAGI. In nucleotides, the CDR3 is TGTGCCAGCAGTTACCAGAGAGGCAAGGGGAACACCATATATTTT. This codes for CASSYQRGKGNTIYF.

V gene TRBV30 combines with J gene TRBJ1-4; 11 nucleotides align to TRBD1. The trim removed 4 bases at V and 8 bases at J, leaving 9 bases unmatched. Germline lookup yields CDR1 GTSNPN and CDR2 SVGIG (reference sequence). The CDR3 length is 15 residues. The CDR3 spells CAWKYPGQGGEKLFF. The CDR3 nucleotides are TGTGCCTGGAAATATCCGGGACAGGGGGGAGAAAAACTGTTTTTT. Together with reference TRBV30 and TRBJ1-4, the CDR3 gives the full variable domain: SQTIHQWPATLVQPVGSPLSLECTVEGTSNPNLYWYRQAAGRGLQLLFYSVGIGQISSEVPQNLSASRPQDRQFILSSKKLLLSDSGFYLCAWKYPGQGGEKLFFGSGTQLSVL.

The V gene is TRBV6-1, the J gene TRBJ1-5; the D gene is possibly TRBD1 (6 bases). CDR3 length: 14 amino acids. The germline CDR1 and CDR2 sequences are MNHNS and SASEGT. V gave up 8 bases and J gave up 6 bases, with 17 bases separating them. The CDR3 reads CASVGGQGTQPQHF. CDR3 nucleotides: TGTGCCAGCGTGGGGGGGCAGGGGACTCAGCCCCAGCATTTT.

This clone was counted at least ten times. The gene calls are TRBV29-1 and TRBJ1-2; 9 bases fit TRBD1. Trimming at V came to 6 bases and at J to 4 bases, leaving 9 bases not matched to a gene. This CDR3 contains 14 residues. The germline V gene has CDR1 SQVTM and CDR2 ANQGSEA. CDR3 sequence: CSVPGTGWPYGYTF. The CDR3, as DNA: TGCAGCGTGCCCGGGACAGGGTGGCCCTATGGCTACACCTTC.

This clone was counted a few times. The gene calls are TRBV7-9 and TRBJ2-7; the match to TRBD2 covers 8 bases. V shed 8 bases and J 1 base; nucleotides not matched to a gene: 7. Germline assignment: CDR1 SEHNR and CDR2 FQNEAQ (reference sequence). The CDR3 is made up of 14 amino acids. CDR3 sequence reads: CASAFSGSSYEQYF. DNA of the CDR3: TGTGCCAGCGCTTTCAGCGGGAGTTCCTACGAGCAGTACTTC.

This clone came up a few times. DNA for the CDR3: TGTGCCAGCAGTCAACCGGGGGGCGGGACTGAAGCTTTCTTT. Translation gives CASSQPGGGTEAFF. The chain recombines TRBV6-6 with TRBJ1-1; tentative D call: TRBD1 (6 bases). Germline lookup yields CDR1 MNHNY and CDR2 SVGAGI (reference sequence). The CDR3 length is 14 residues. Trimming left V 5 bases short and J 5 bases short, with 15 bases between.